This entry describes one TCR beta chain. As yet, its antigen is unknown. This specimen comes from a study of T cell responses to AZD1222 COVID-19 vaccine. TCRdb's table, derived via immunoSEQ multiplex PCR, lists solely in-frame clones and lacks some. The sample records 150,000 to 180,000 clones, 90% being singletons. Trimming stripped 8 bases from V and 4 bases from J, with 23 bases between. The CDR3 is 17 residues long. The germline V gene has CDR1 MNHEY and CDR2 SMNVEV (reference sequence). Whole-study findings and limits: The study sampled repertoires only after the peak T cell response. Spike-specific TCR depth and breadth grew after two AZD1222 doses.

Sample: peripheral blood, taken 28 days after the second AZD1222 dose. The TCR originated in an adult who received the AZD1222 COVID-19 vaccine. V gene TRBV27 combines with J gene TRBJ2-2, with D tentatively TRBD2 (5 bases). Here the CDR3 DNA reads TGTGCCAGCTCCTATCTCCGCAGCACGGGGTCCACCGGGGAGCTGTTTTTT. The encoded protein is CASSYLRSTGSTGELFF.